The source of this TCR beta chain is a study of cytomegalovirus exposure and HLA in healthy donors. Vbeta (60) and Jbeta (13) primers were used in the PCR. The authors' processing: Counted up in a later analysis, unique TCR beta chains came to about 80 million, with 9.5 million to 13 million shared. Profiled with immunoSEQ multiplex PCR; TCRdb holds only in-frame clones, not every one. The V and J calls and the clone size are those of that table, but D and trimming were determined from the DNA. The sample includes about 62,000 clones, 70% to 75% seen only once; the top ten take 5% to 7%. CDR3 length equals 18 residues. V shed 5 bases, J shed 7 bases, and the junction held 19 bases outside the gene matches. Germline V CDR1 and CDR2: SGHAT, FQNNGV. The donors (healthy individuals) were bone marrow donors.

This clonotype was sampled from a woman younger than 45 in good health and CMV-seronegative. The chain links TRBV11-2 to TRBJ2-1; TRBD2 aligns across 8 bases. Sequencing was carried out using PBMCs. The CDR3 reads CASSPTWISGGPGNEQFF. CDR3 sequence (DNA): TGTGCCAGCAGCCCGACTTGGATAAGCGGGGGACCTGGGAATGAGCAGTTCTTC.